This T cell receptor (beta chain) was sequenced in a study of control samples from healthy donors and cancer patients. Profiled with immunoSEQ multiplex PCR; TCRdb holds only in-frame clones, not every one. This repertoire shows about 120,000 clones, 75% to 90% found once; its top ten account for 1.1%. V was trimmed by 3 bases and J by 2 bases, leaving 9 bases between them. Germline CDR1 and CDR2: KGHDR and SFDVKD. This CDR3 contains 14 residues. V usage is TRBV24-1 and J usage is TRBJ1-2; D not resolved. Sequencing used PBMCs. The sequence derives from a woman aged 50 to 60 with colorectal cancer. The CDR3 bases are TGTGCCACCAGTGATGCTGGGTTGAACTATGGCTACACCTTC. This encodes CATSDAGLNYGYTF.